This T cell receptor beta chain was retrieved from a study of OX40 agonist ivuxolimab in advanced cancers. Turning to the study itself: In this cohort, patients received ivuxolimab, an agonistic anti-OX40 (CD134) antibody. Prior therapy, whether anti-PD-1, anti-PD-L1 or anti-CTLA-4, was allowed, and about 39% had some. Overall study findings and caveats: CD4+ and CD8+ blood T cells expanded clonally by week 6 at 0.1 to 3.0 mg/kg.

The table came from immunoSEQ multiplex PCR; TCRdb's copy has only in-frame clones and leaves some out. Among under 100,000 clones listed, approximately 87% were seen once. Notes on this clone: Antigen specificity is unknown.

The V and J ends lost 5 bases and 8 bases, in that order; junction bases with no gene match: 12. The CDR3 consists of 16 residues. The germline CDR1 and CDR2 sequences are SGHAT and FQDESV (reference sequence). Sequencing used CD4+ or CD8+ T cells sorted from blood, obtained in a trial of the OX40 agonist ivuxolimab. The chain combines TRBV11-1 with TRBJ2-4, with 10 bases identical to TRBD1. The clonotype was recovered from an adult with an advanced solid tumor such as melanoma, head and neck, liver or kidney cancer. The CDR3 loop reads CASSDRRDRGVDIQYF. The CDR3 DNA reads TGTGCCAGCAGCGACAGGCGGGACAGGGGTGTAGACATTCAGTACTTC.